The rows below give T cell receptor beta chains drawn from one sample of a study of T-cell reconstitution after alpha-beta-depleted transplantation in children. Each CDR3 protein is one row after TCRdb ran MiXCR on the PCR reads. Of 6,000 or so distinct CDR3 sequences detected, roughly 15% appear once; the ten largest clones hold 70% to 85%. Sequencing used PBMCs, mostly from graft donor cells, obtained 180 days after TCRalphabeta/CD19-depleted stem cell transplant. The receptors stem from a patient aged 2-10 years who had a stem cell transplant for inherited bone marrow failure, so the T cells may come from the graft donor. Each CDR3 is given with its conserved first and last residue. The D gene is left open where the match is weak. Clone sizes are given selectively: once, few, many, or a class where the clone is expanded.

v_call	j_call	clone_size	d_call	cdr3_aa	cdr3_nt
TRBV28	TRBJ1-6	many	-	CASSSPRTPLHF	TGTGCCAGCAGTTCACCCAGGACACCCCTCCACTTT
TRBV18	TRBJ2-5	many	-	CASSPRDSQETQYF	TGTGCCAGCTCACCGCGGGACAGCCAAGAGACCCAGTACTTC
TRBV12-3/TRBV12-4	TRBJ1-5	many	-	CASQIGGSNQPQHF	TGTGCCAGTCAGATAGGAGGGAGCAATCAGCCCCAGCATTTT
TRBV3-1	TRBJ1-1	-	-	CATSKESTGWGDEAFF	TGTGCCACCTCCAAAGAATCGACAGGTTGGGGCGATGAAGCTTTCTTT
TRBV7-9	TRBJ2-4	many	-	CASSQYPGFENIQYF	TGTGCCAGCAGCCAGTATCCGGGGTTCGAAAACATTCAGTACTTC
TRBV7-9	TRBJ2-7	many	-	CASNSGIYYEQYF	TGTGCCAGCAATTCCGGGATTTACTACGAGCAGTACTTC
TRBV5-1	TRBJ2-1	many	TRBD2	CASRGTTQYNEQFF	TGCGCCAGTCGGGGGACTACCCAGTACAATGAGCAGTTCTTC
TRBV12-3/TRBV12-4	TRBJ2-3	many	-	CASSSTRLTSTDTQYF	TGTGCCAGCAGTTCGACTAGACTAACTAGCACAGATACGCAGTATTTT
TRBV7-3	TRBJ2-3	-	-	CASSTIRTDTQYF	TGTGCCAGCAGCACTATTCGCACAGATACGCAGTATTTT
TRBV28	TRBJ2-2	many	-	CASSYLGELFF	TGTGCCAGCAGCTACCTCGGGGAGCTGTTTTTT
TRBV25-1	TRBJ1-1	many	-	CASSDYWANTEAFF	TGTGCCAGCAGTGATTATTGGGCGAACACTGAAGCTTTCTTT
TRBV4-3	TRBJ2-1	many	-	CASSPVSYVFSGYNEQFF	TGCGCCAGCAGTCCAGTTTCCTATGTGTTTAGCGGTTACAATGAGCAGTTCTTC
TRBV7-2	TRBJ2-3	many	-	CASSPTSFTDTQYF	TGTGCCAGCAGCCCTACTTCTTTCACAGATACGCAGTATTTT
TRBV5-6	TRBJ2-7	many	-	CASSFSLVDEQYF	TGTGCCAGCAGCTTTTCGTTGGTGGACGAGCAGTACTTC
TRBV20-1	TRBJ2-1	many	TRBD2	CSARPPTSGRDNEQFF	TGCAGTGCTAGACCCCCGACTAGCGGGAGGGACAATGAGCAGTTCTTC
TRBV7-8	TRBJ2-3	many	TRBD2	CASSLPGLAGADTQYF	TGTGCCAGCAGCTTACCGGGACTAGCGGGAGCAGATACGCAGTATTTT
TRBV6-5	TRBJ2-7	many	TRBD1	CASKLTGTAVYEQYF	TGTGCCAGCAAATTAACCGGGACAGCGGTTTACGAGCAGTACTTC
TRBV20-1	TRBJ2-7	many	-	CSAGLSYEQYF	TGCAGTGCGGGACTTTCCTACGAGCAGTACTTC
TRBV5-1	TRBJ2-3	-	-	CASSPHRVGGTDTQYF	TGCGCCAGCAGCCCTCACAGGGTTGGGGGCACAGATACGCAGTATTTT
TRBV15	TRBJ2-7	many	TRBD1	CATSRGGQGGEQYF	TGTGCCACCAGCAGAGGGGGACAGGGAGGCGAGCAGTACTTC
TRBV7-2	TRBJ2-7	many	TRBD1	CASSTRDRESYEQYF	TGTGCCAGCAGCACCCGGGACAGGGAGTCCTACGAGCAGTACTTC
TRBV20-1	TRBJ2-7	many	TRBD2	CSASPLAGGTYEQYF	TGCAGTGCTAGCCCACTAGCGGGAGGGACCTACGAGCAGTACTTC
TRBV5-1	TRBJ2-7	many	TRBD1	CASSWEPGQYEQYF	TGCGCCAGCAGCTGGGAACCGGGACAGTACGAGCAGTACTTC
TRBV20-1	TRBJ2-1	many	TRBD2	CSARAGGSNEQFF	TGCAGTGCTAGAGCGGGAGGGAGCAATGAGCAGTTCTTC
TRBV13	TRBJ2-1	many	-	CASSYPGHKKNEQFF	TGTGCCAGCAGCTATCCGGGACATAAAAAGAATGAGCAGTTCTTC
TRBV3-1	TRBJ2-3	many	TRBD2	CASSQGTAGGQDTQYF	TGTGCCAGCAGCCAAGGAACGGCGGGGGGGCAAGATACGCAGTATTTT
TRBV30	TRBJ2-2	many	-	CAWGVGLLNTGELFF	TGTGCCTGGGGAGTGGGACTCCTGAACACCGGGGAGCTGTTTTTT
TRBV18	TRBJ2-5	many	-	CASSHPQETQYF	TGTGCCAGCTCACATCCGCAAGAGACCCAGTACTTC
TRBV5-1	TRBJ2-3	many	TRBD1	CASERTGEADTQYF	TGCGCCAGCGAACGGACAGGGGAAGCAGATACGCAGTATTTT
TRBV12-3/TRBV12-4	TRBJ2-1	many	TRBD2	CASSSSRGAGVRFF	TGTGCCAGCAGTTCCTCGCGGGGGGCGGGAGTTCGGTTCTTC
TRBV11-3	TRBJ2-2	many	-	CASSRQGTGELFF	TGTGCCAGCAGCCGTCAAGGCACCGGGGAGCTGTTTTTT
TRBV6-1	TRBJ2-7	many	-	CASRGRYTYEQYF	TGTGCCAGCAGAGGGCGTTATACCTACGAGCAGTACTTC
TRBV7-2	TRBJ2-3	many	TRBD2	CASSLSGAPTDTQYF	TGTGCCAGCAGCCTAAGCGGGGCACCCACAGATACGCAGTATTTT
TRBV27	TRBJ2-3	many	TRBD2	CASSLAGGDTQYF	TGTGCCAGCTCACTAGCGGGAGGAGATACGCAGTATTTT
TRBV6-5	TRBJ1-1	many	TRBD1	CASSYSTDRGVKAFF	TGTGCCAGCAGTTACTCTACGGACAGGGGAGTTAAAGCTTTCTTT
TRBV7-2	TRBJ2-7	-	-	CASSLEVHPISYEQYF	TGTGCCAGCAGCTTAGAGGTTCATCCAATCTCCTACGAGCAGTACTTC
TRBV5-5	TRBJ2-2	few	-	CASSPASRQTGELFF	TGTGCCAGCAGCCCAGCCTCGCGGCAGACCGGGGAGCTGTTTTTT
TRBV11-1	TRBJ2-5	many	-	CASSLRARKGPGQETQYF	TGTGCCAGCAGCTTACGGGCTAGAAAGGGCCCTGGGCAAGAGACCCAGTACTTC
TRBV4-3	TRBJ2-1	-	-	CASGSTAGLEQFF	TGCGCCAGCGGCTCCACCGCGGGGCTTGAGCAGTTCTTC
TRBV7-9	TRBJ2-7	many	-	CASSNRDTGIYEQYF	TGTGCCAGCAGCAACCGGGACACCGGCATCTACGAGCAGTACTTC
TRBV4-3	TRBJ1-1	-	-	CASGDRWGTEAFF	TGCGCCAGCGGCGACAGGTGGGGCACTGAAGCTTTCTTT
TRBV28	TRBJ1-5	many	TRBD1	CASRTMTGFSNQPQHF	TGTGCCAGCAGAACTATGACAGGGTTTAGCAATCAGCCCCAGCATTTT
TRBV20-1	TRBJ2-2	many	TRBD1	CSARGQGPGELFF	TGCAGTGCTAGAGGACAGGGACCCGGGGAGCTGTTTTTT
TRBV7-9	TRBJ2-3	many	TRBD2	CASSPDQFGTSGRTDTQYF	TGTGCCAGCAGCCCCGACCAGTTTGGGACTAGCGGGAGAACAGATACGCAGTATTTT
TRBV7-8	TRBJ2-5	many	-	CASSLSGRGLSDWETQYF	TGTGCCAGCAGCTTATCTGGTCGGGGCCTAAGCGACTGGGAGACCCAGTACTTC
TRBV18	TRBJ2-1	many	TRBD1	CASSPIQGSYNEQFF	TGTGCCAGCTCACCGATACAGGGGTCCTACAATGAGCAGTTCTTC